Listed here are 9 T cell receptor beta chains from one sample, sequenced in a study of cytomegalovirus exposure and HLA in healthy donors. The PCR employed 60 Vbeta primers together with 13 Jbeta primers. The repertoire was sequenced with immunoSEQ multiplex PCR; TCRdb's copy has only in-frame clones and lacks some. Counted here are about 86,000 clones, roughly 73% occurring once; the ten biggest clones make up around 2.5%. Material for sequencing was PBMCs. These receptors were taken from a male donor in good health and CMV-seropositive.

The chain is built from TRBV5-1 and TRBJ2-7; 7 nucleotides align to TRBD2. The CDR3 runs to 15 residues. J was trimmed by 1 base and V by 6 bases; bases with no gene match: 10. Germline lookup yields CDR1 SGHRS and CDR2 YFSETQ. CDR3 in amino acids: CASTTDGRESYEQYF. The DNA for the CDR3 is TGCGCCAGCACAACGGATGGGCGGGAGTCCTACGAGCAGTACTTC.

The chain recombines TRBV28 with TRBJ1-2; tentative D call: TRBD1 (6 bases). This CDR3 has 16 residues. Per the germline V gene, CDR1 is MDHEN and CDR2 is SYDVKM. V shed 5 bases and J shed 4 bases, with 20 bases lying between them. CDR3 in amino acids: CASSALGQGHPYGYTF. CDR3 nucleotide sequence: TGTGCCAGCAGTGCGCTGGGGCAGGGACACCCCTATGGCTACACCTTC.

The chain couples TRBV7-8 to TRBJ2-7, with TRBD2 matching over 7 bases. Germline-derived CDR1 and CDR2 are SGHVS and FQNEAQ. The V gene end was trimmed by 5 bases and the J gene end by 1 base; junction bases not matched to a gene: 11. The CDR3 contains 16 residues. CDR3 DNA sequence: TGTGCCAGCAGCACCCGTGGCGGGAGCAGGTCCTACGAGCAGTACTTC. It encodes CASSTRGGSRSYEQYF. The full variable domain, in which reference TRBV7-8 and TRBJ2-7 provide the parts outside the CDR3, is GAGVSQSPRYKVAKRGQDVALRCDPISGHVSLFWYQQALGQGPEFLTYFQNEAQLDKSGLPSDRFFAERPEGSVSTLKIQRTQQEDSAVYLCASSTRGGSRSYEQYFGPGTRLTVT.

The chain couples TRBV9 to TRBJ2-1; D possibly corresponds to TRBD2 (6 bases). The CDR3 is 14 residues long. Germline V gives CDR1 SGDLS, CDR2 YYNGEE. Deletions cut 0 bases from V and 8 bases from J, with 12 bases between. The CDR3 coding sequence is TGTGCCAGCAGCGTAGTCGGGGGAGTGGATGAGCAGTTCTTC. It is translated as CASSVVGGVDEQFF.

There are a few counts of this clone. One end of the junction varies from germline; a read error may be responsible. This sequence joins TRBV20-1 and TRBJ1-2; perhaps TRBD1 as D (6 bases). CDR1 is DFQATT, CDR2 SNEGSKA, per germline (reference sequence). The CDR3 spans 11 residues. The CDR3 bases are TGCAGTGCTGGAGACGGACAGTGGGACACCTTC. The encoded protein is CSAGDGQWDTF.

V and J are TRBV19 and TRBJ2-2; the D gene is possibly TRBD2 (6 bases). In germline, CDR1 is LNHDA, CDR2 SQIVND (reference sequence). The CDR3 is 12 amino acids. Trimming stripped 8 bases from V and 11 bases from J, with 15 bases between. The CDR3 here is CASGYVGGELFF. As DNA, the CDR3 is TGTGCCAGTGGGTATGTGGGGGGAGAGCTGTTTTTT.

This clone was counted only a few times. The chain uses TRBV29-1 and TRBJ2-2; 10 bases match TRBD2. In germline, CDR1 is SQVTM, CDR2 ANQGSEA. The CDR3 covers 15 residues. Trimming removed 7 bases from V and 4 bases from J; junction bases left unmatched: 9. CDR3 DNA sequence: TGCAGCGCCTCTCTAGCGGGAGTTGGCACCGGGGAGCTGTTTTTT. Translated: CSASLAGVGTGELFF.

This clone was seen just once. The gene calls are TRBV27 and TRBJ2-7; 9 bases map to TRBD2. Germline V gives CDR1 MNHEY, CDR2 SMNVEV (reference sequence). Trimming removed 7 bases from V and 2 bases from J; junction bases left unmatched: 6. CDR3 length equals 14 residues. This chain's CDR3 is CASTELAGAYEQYF. CDR3 coding DNA: TGTGCCAGCACCGAACTAGCGGGCGCCTACGAGCAGTACTTC.

The gene calls are TRBV10-3 and TRBJ2-1; 8 bases map to TRBD2. This CDR3 contains 13 residues. The germline V gene encodes CDR1 ENHRY and CDR2 SYGVKD. The trim removed 9 bases at V and 2 bases at J, leaving 3 bases unmatched. This CDR3 is CAMGLDAYNEQFF. The CDR3, as DNA: TGTGCCATGGGACTAGATGCCTACAATGAGCAGTTCTTC.